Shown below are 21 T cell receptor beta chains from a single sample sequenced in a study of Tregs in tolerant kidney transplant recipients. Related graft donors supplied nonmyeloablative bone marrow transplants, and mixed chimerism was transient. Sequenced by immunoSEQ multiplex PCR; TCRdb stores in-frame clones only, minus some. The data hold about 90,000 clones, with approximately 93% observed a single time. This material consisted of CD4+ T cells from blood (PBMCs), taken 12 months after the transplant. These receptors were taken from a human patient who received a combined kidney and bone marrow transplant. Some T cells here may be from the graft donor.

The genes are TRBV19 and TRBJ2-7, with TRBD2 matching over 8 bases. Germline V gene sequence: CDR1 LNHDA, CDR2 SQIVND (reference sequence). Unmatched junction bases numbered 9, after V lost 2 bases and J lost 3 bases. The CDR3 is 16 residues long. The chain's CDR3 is CASSISGAGGNYEQYF. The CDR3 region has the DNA TGTGCCAGTAGTATAAGTGGGGCGGGGGGAAACTACGAGCAGTACTTC.

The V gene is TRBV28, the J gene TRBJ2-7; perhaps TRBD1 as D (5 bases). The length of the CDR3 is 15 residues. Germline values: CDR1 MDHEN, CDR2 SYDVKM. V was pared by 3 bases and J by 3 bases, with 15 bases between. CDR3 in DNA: TGTGCCAGCAGTTTGGGCAGGGCACCTTTCTACGAGCAGTACTTC. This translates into CASSLGRAPFYEQYF.

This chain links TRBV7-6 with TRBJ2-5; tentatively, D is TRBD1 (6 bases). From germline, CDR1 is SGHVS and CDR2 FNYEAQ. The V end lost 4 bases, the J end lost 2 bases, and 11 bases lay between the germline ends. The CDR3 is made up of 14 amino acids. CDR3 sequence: CASSSMTGQETQYF. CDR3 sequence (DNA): TGTGCCAGCAGCTCCATGACAGGACAAGAGACCCAGTACTTC.

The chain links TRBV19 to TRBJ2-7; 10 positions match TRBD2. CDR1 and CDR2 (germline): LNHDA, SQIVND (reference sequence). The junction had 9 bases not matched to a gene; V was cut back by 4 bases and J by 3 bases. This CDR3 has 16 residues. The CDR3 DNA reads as TGTGCCAGTAGTAGACCCCCTAGCGGGGGACACTACGAGCAGTACTTC. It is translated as CASSRPPSGGHYEQYF.

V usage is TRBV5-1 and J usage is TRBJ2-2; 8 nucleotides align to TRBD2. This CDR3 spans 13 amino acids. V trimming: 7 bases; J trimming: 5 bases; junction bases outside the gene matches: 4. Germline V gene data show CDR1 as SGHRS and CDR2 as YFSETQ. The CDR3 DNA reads TGCGCCAGCGTAGGGACTAGGACCGGGGAGCTGTTTTTT. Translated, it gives CASVGTRTGELFF.

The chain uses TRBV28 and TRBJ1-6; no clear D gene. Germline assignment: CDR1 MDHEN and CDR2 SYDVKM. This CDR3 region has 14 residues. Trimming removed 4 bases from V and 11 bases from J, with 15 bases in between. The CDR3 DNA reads TGTGCCAGCAGTTCCCGTCCAGGCCATACACCCCTCCACTTT. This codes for CASSSRPGHTPLHF.

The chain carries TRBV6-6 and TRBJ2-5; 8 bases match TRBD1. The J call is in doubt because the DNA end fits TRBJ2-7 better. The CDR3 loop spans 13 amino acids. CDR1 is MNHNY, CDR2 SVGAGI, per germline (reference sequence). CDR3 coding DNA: TGTGCCAGCAGTTATTCGACAGGGGACGAGCAGTACTTC. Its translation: CASSYSTGDEQYF.

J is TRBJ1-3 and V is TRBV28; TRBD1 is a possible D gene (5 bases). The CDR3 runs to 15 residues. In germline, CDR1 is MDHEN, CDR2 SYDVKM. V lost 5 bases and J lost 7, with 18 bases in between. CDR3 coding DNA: TGTGCCAGCAGTCGGAGGGACGCCTTACTTAACACCATATATTTT. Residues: CASSRRDALLNTIYF. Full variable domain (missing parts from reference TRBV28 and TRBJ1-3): DVKVTQSSRYLVKRTGEKVFLECVQDMDHENMFWYRQDPGLGLRLIYFSYDVKMKEKGDIPEGYSVSREKKERFSLILESASTNQTSMYLCASSRRDALLNTIYFGEGSWLTVV.

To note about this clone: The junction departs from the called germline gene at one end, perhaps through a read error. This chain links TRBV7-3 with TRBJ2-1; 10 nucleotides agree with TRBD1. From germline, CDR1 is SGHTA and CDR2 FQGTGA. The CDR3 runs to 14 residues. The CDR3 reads CASSSSKGGDRGIF. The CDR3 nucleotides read TGTGCCAGCAGCTCATCCAAAGGGGGGGACAGGGGTATCTTC.

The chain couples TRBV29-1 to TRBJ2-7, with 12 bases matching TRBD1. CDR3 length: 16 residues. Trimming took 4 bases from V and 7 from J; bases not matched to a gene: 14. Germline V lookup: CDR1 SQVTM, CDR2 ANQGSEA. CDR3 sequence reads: CSVAARRDRGRREQYF. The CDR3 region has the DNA TGCAGCGTTGCCGCCCGCCGGGACAGGGGGCGGAGGGAGCAGTACTTC.

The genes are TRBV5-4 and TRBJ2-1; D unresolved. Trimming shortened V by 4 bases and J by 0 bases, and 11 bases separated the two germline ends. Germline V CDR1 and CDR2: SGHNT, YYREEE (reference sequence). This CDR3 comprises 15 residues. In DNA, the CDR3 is TGTGCCAGCAGCGGCCCAGACATCTCCTACAATGAGCAGTTCTTC. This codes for CASSGPDISYNEQFF.

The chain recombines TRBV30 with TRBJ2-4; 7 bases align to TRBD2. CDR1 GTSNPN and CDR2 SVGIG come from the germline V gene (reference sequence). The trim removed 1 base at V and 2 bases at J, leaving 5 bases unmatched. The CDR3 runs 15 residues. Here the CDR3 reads CAWSGGGGPKNIQYF. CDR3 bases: TGTGCCTGGAGTGGGGGGGGAGGTCCCAAAAACATTCAGTACTTC.

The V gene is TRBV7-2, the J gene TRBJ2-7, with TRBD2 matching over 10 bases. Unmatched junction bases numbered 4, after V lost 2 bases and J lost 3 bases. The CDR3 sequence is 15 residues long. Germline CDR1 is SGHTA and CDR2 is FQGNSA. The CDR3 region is CASSLLAGASYEQYF. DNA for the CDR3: TGTGCCAGCAGCTTACTAGCGGGAGCTAGCTACGAGCAGTACTTC.

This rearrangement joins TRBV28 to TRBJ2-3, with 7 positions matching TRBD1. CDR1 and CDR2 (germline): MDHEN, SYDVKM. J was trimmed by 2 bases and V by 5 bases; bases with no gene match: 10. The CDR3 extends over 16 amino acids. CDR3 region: CASSRQGRGFTDTQYF. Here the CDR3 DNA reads TGTGCCAGCAGTAGACAGGGAAGGGGTTTCACAGATACGCAGTATTTT.

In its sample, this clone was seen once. This CDR3 is CAISAGGPGREQYF. In nucleotides, the CDR3 is TGTGCCATCAGCGCGGGAGGGCCGGGGAGGGAGCAGTACTTC. The rearrangement uses TRBV10-3 and TRBJ2-7; the match to TRBD2 covers 9 bases. The CDR3 has 14 amino acids. Germline CDR1 and CDR2: ENHRY and SYGVKD. J gave up 7 bases and V 6 bases, and 10 bases lay outside the gene matches.

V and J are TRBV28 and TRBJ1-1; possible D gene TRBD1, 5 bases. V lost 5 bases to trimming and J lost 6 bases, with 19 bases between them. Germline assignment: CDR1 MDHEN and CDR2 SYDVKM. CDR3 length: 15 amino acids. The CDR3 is CASSPNTQKQAEAFF. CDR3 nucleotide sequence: TGTGCCAGCAGTCCAAATACTCAAAAACAGGCTGAAGCTTTCTTT. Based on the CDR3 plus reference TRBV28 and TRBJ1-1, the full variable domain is DVKVTQSSRYLVKRTGEKVFLECVQDMDHENMFWYRQDPGLGLRLIYFSYDVKMKEKGDIPEGYSVSREKKERFSLILESASTNQTSMYLCASSPNTQKQAEAFFGQGTRLTVV.

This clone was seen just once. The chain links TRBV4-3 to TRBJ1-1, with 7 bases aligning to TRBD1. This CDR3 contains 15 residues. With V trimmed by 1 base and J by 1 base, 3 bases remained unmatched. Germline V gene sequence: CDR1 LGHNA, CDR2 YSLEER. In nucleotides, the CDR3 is TGCGCCAGCAGCCAAGCAGGGGGTAGGAACACTGAAGCTTTCTTT. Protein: CASSQAGGRNTEAFF.

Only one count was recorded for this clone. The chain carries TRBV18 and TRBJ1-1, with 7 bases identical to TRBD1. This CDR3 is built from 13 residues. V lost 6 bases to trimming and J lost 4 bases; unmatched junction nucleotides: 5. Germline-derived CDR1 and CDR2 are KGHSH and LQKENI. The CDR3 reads CASSRQGFTEAFF. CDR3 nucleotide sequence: TGTGCCAGCTCCCGACAGGGTTTCACTGAAGCTTTCTTT.

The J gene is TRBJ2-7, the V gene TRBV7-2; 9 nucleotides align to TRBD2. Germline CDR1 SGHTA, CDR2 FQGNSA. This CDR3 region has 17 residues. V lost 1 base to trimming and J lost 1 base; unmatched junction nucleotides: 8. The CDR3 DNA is TGTGCCAGCAGCTTAGAGGGTCTAGCGGGGAGTTCCTACGAGCAGTACTTC. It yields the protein CASSLEGLAGSSYEQYF.

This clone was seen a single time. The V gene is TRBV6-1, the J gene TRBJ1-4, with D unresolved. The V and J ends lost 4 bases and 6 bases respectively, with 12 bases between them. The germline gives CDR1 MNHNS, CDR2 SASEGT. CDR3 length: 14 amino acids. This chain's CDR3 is CASSADFIYEKLFF. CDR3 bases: TGTGCCAGCAGTGCGGACTTTATATATGAAAAACTGTTTTTT.

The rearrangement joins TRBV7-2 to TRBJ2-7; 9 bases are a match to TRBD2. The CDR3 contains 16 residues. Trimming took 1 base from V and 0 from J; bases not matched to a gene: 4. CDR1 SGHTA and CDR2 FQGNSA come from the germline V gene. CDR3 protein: CASSLGLAVSSYEQYF. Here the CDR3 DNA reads TGTGCCAGCAGCTTAGGACTAGCGGTTAGCTCCTACGAGCAGTACTTC.